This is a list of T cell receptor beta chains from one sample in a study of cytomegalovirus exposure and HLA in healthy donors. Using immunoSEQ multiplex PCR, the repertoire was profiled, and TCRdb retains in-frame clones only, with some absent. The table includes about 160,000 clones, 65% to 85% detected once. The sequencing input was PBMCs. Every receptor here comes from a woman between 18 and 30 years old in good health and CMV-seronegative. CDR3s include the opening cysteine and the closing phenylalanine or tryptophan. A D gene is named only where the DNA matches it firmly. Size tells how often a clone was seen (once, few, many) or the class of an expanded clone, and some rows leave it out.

cdr3_nt: TGTGCCAGTAGTGGCAGGACAGGCCCCTTCGAGACCCAGTACTTC
cdr3_aa: CASSGRTGPFETQYF
clone_size: -
v_call: TRBV19
j_call: TRBJ2-5
d_call: TRBD1

cdr3_nt: TGTGCCAGCTCACAGGAGTACGAGCAGTACTTC
cdr3_aa: CASSQEYEQYF
clone_size: -
v_call: TRBV18
j_call: TRBJ2-7
d_call: -

cdr3_nt: TGCGCCAGCAGCTTGAGCTTCGATCAGCCCCAGCATTTT
cdr3_aa: CASSLSFDQPQHF
clone_size: -
v_call: TRBV5-1
j_call: TRBJ1-5
d_call: -

cdr3_nt: TGTGCCAGCAGCCGTGAGCTGAGAGGGCGCGATGAAAAACTGTTTTTT
cdr3_aa: CASSRELRGRDEKLFF
clone_size: -
v_call: TRBV21-1
j_call: TRBJ1-4
d_call: -

cdr3_nt: TGTGCCAGCTCACCACTCAGGGGGCAATACGAGCAGTACTTC
cdr3_aa: CASSPLRGQYEQYF
clone_size: -
v_call: TRBV18
j_call: TRBJ2-7
d_call: TRBD1

cdr3_nt: TGTGCCGCAGGTATTTTGGACAGGCCCCACGAGCAGTACTTC
cdr3_aa: CAAGILDRPHEQYF
clone_size: -
v_call: TRBV19
j_call: TRBJ2-7
d_call: TRBD1

cdr3_nt: TGTGCCAGTAGTATACGGGAGACCCAGTACTTC
cdr3_aa: CASSIRETQYF
clone_size: few
v_call: TRBV19
j_call: TRBJ2-5
d_call: -

cdr3_nt: TGTGCCAGCAGTCGGACAGGGGATGCCACAGATACGCAGTATTTT
cdr3_aa: CASSRTGDATDTQYF
clone_size: -
v_call: TRBV28
j_call: TRBJ2-3
d_call: TRBD1

cdr3_nt: TGTGCCAGCAGTTTACCGGGGGGTCCCTATGGCTACACCTTC
cdr3_aa: CASSLPGGPYGYTF
clone_size: -
v_call: TRBV28
j_call: TRBJ1-2
d_call: -

cdr3_nt: TGTGCCAGCAGATTGGACAGCTCTAACTATGGCTACACCTTC
cdr3_aa: CASRLDSSNYGYTF
clone_size: -
v_call: TRBV5-6
j_call: TRBJ1-2
d_call: -

cdr3_nt: TGTGCCAGCTCACCACTAGGACAGGGAAACTCTGGAAACACCATATATTTT
cdr3_aa: CASSPLGQGNSGNTIYF
clone_size: -
v_call: TRBV18
j_call: TRBJ1-3
d_call: TRBD1

cdr3_nt: TGTGCCAGCAGCTTAGATTCAGGGGCAGGCTATGGCTACACCTTC
cdr3_aa: CASSLDSGAGYGYTF
clone_size: -
v_call: TRBV11-2
j_call: TRBJ1-2
d_call: -

cdr3_nt: TGTGCCAGCAGCTTAATCGGGGGCAATCAGCCCCAGCATTTT
cdr3_aa: CASSLIGGNQPQHF
clone_size: -
v_call: TRBV7-8
j_call: TRBJ1-5
d_call: -

cdr3_nt: TGTGCCAGCAGGCAATGGTTCAGCTCTGGAAACACCATATATTTT
cdr3_aa: CASRQWFSSGNTIYF
clone_size: -
v_call: TRBV7-4
j_call: TRBJ1-3
d_call: -

cdr3_nt: TGTGCCATCAGTGGGACAGGGGGACAAGAGACCCAGTACTTC
cdr3_aa: CAISGTGGQETQYF
clone_size: -
v_call: TRBV10-3
j_call: TRBJ2-5
d_call: TRBD1

cdr3_nt: TGTGCCAGCAGCGCACCCCCCGGGGAAAAACTGTTTTTT
cdr3_aa: CASSAPPGEKLFF
clone_size: once
v_call: TRBV9
j_call: TRBJ1-4
d_call: -

cdr3_nt: TGTGCCAGCAGTGACCGGACAGGTTACACAGATACGCAGTATTTT
cdr3_aa: CASSDRTGYTDTQYF
clone_size: -
v_call: TRBV25-1
j_call: TRBJ2-3
d_call: TRBD1

cdr3_nt: TGCAGCGTTGATAAGGGGGGGAATGAAGCTTTCTTT
cdr3_aa: CSVDKGGNEAFF
clone_size: -
v_call: TRBV29-1
j_call: TRBJ1-1
d_call: -

cdr3_nt: TGTGCCAGCAGTGTGCTAGCGGGGACCCAAGAGACCCAGTACTTC
cdr3_aa: CASSVLAGTQETQYF
clone_size: few
v_call: TRBV6-4
j_call: TRBJ2-5
d_call: TRBD2

cdr3_nt: TGTGCCAGCAGCCAAGACATGGCAGGTTCCTACGAGCAGTACTTC
cdr3_aa: CASSQDMAGSYEQYF
clone_size: -
v_call: TRBV4-2
j_call: TRBJ2-7
d_call: -

cdr3_nt: TGTGCCAGCCAGCGTGCCGGACTAGCGGGGGACCCGAACACCGGGGAGCTGTTTTTT
cdr3_aa: CASQRAGLAGDPNTGELFF
clone_size: few
v_call: TRBV5-6
j_call: TRBJ2-2
d_call: TRBD2

cdr3_nt: TGCGCCAGCAGCTTCCAGGGCCAGGGGAACGCTGAAGCTTTCTTT
cdr3_aa: CASSFQGQGNAEAFF
clone_size: -
v_call: TRBV5-1
j_call: TRBJ1-1
d_call: -

cdr3_nt: TGTGCCAGCACGACAGGCTATAGCAATCAGCCCCAGCATTTT
cdr3_aa: CASTTGYSNQPQHF
clone_size: -
v_call: TRBV6-1
j_call: TRBJ1-5
d_call: -

cdr3_nt: TGTGCCAGCTCACCAGGGACAGGAAACACTGAAGCTTTCTTT
cdr3_aa: CASSPGTGNTEAFF
clone_size: -
v_call: TRBV18
j_call: TRBJ1-1
d_call: TRBD1

cdr3_nt: TGTGCCAGCAGTTACCTATCACCCAGACTTGACTATGGCTACACCTTC
cdr3_aa: CASSYLSPRLDYGYTF
clone_size: -
v_call: TRBV6-5
j_call: TRBJ1-2
d_call: -

cdr3_nt: TGCGCCAGCAGCCAAGTCGGTCAGCCCCAGCATTTT
cdr3_aa: CASSQVGQPQHF
clone_size: -
v_call: TRBV4-1
j_call: TRBJ1-5
d_call: -

cdr3_nt: TGTGCTAGTGGTTTGGAGACAGGCATGAACACTGAAGCTTTCTTT
cdr3_aa: CASGLETGMNTEAFF
clone_size: -
v_call: TRBV12-5
j_call: TRBJ1-1
d_call: -

cdr3_nt: TGTGCCAGCCCCCGGGACAACCTAAAACTACCCTCTAACTATGGCTACACCTTC
cdr3_aa: CASPRDNLKLPSNYGYTF
clone_size: -
v_call: TRBV2
j_call: TRBJ1-2
d_call: -

cdr3_nt: TGTGCCAGCAGCCTGCATGGGAGGGATGGCAATCAGCCCCAGCATTTT
cdr3_aa: CASSLHGRDGNQPQHF
clone_size: -
v_call: TRBV7-8
j_call: TRBJ1-5
d_call: -

cdr3_nt: TGTGCCAGCAGTCCCGGGGTCAACACTGAAGCTTTCTTT
cdr3_aa: CASSPGVNTEAFF
clone_size: -
v_call: TRBV6-1
j_call: TRBJ1-1
d_call: -

cdr3_nt: TGTGCCTGGAGCGGACTGGGGAACACTGAAGCTTTCTTT
cdr3_aa: CAWSGLGNTEAFF
clone_size: -
v_call: TRBV30
j_call: TRBJ1-1
d_call: -

cdr3_nt: TGTGCCAGCACAATCGCATGGGACAGTACCTACGAGCAGTACTTC
cdr3_aa: CASTIAWDSTYEQYF
clone_size: -
v_call: TRBV27
j_call: TRBJ2-7
d_call: TRBD1

cdr3_nt: TGTGCCAGCAGTGAGATCCAGGGATCCTACGAGCAGTACTTC
cdr3_aa: CASSEIQGSYEQYF
clone_size: once
v_call: TRBV6-1
j_call: TRBJ2-7
d_call: -

cdr3_nt: TGTGCCATGGAGAGCGGGGGGGTTTTCGAGGAGCAGTTCTTC
cdr3_aa: CAMESGGVFEEQFF
clone_size: -
v_call: TRBV2
j_call: TRBJ2-1
d_call: TRBD2

cdr3_nt: TGTGCCAGCAGTGAAGCGCGAAGGAACGGGGTTATCGGAAAACTGTTTTTT
cdr3_aa: CASSEARRNGVIGKLFF
clone_size: -
v_call: TRBV2
j_call: TRBJ1-4
d_call: -

cdr3_nt: TGCGCCAGCAGCTTCAGGGTAGGAGCCTACGAGCAGTACTTC
cdr3_aa: CASSFRVGAYEQYF
clone_size: few
v_call: TRBV5-1
j_call: TRBJ2-7
d_call: -

cdr3_nt: TGTGCCTATACCCGGGACAGGAACGGGGGGTATGGCTACACCTTC
cdr3_aa: CAYTRDRNGGYGYTF
clone_size: -
v_call: TRBV30
j_call: TRBJ1-2
d_call: TRBD1

cdr3_nt: TGTGCCAGCAGTGCGGAGGGGATTGGTGAAGCTTTCTTT
cdr3_aa: CASSAEGIGEAFF
clone_size: -
v_call: TRBV6-1
j_call: TRBJ1-1
d_call: -

cdr3_nt: TGTGCCAGCAGCGCAGACGAGTTGTCCGGGAACTTC
cdr3_aa: CASSADELSGNF
clone_size: -
v_call: TRBV7-9
j_call: TRBJ2-5
d_call: -

cdr3_nt: TGTGCCAGCAGCGTAGGGGATAGCGGGGGGGCAGATACGCAGTATTTT
cdr3_aa: CASSVGDSGGADTQYF
clone_size: few
v_call: TRBV9
j_call: TRBJ2-3
d_call: TRBD2

cdr3_nt: TGTGCCAGCCCCAGCAAAAAAGCGGGGGGCTACGAGCAGTACTTC
cdr3_aa: CASPSKKAGGYEQYF
clone_size: -
v_call: TRBV11-3
j_call: TRBJ2-7
d_call: TRBD2

cdr3_nt: TGTGCCAGCAGTAATAACTACGAGCAGTACTTC
cdr3_aa: CASSNNYEQYF
clone_size: once
v_call: TRBV28
j_call: TRBJ2-7
d_call: -

cdr3_nt: TGTGCCAGCAGCTACGGGGGGGGAAGGAACTATGGCTACACCTTC
cdr3_aa: CASSYGGGRNYGYTF
clone_size: -
v_call: TRBV27
j_call: TRBJ1-2
d_call: -

cdr3_nt: TGTGCCAGCAGCTTGTCAGGTACAGAAGAAGAGACCCAGTACTTC
cdr3_aa: CASSLSGTEEETQYF
clone_size: -
v_call: TRBV5-6
j_call: TRBJ2-5
d_call: -

cdr3_nt: TGCAGCGTCGACGCCGGGGTACCGGGTGGAGGGCGTCTCTATGGCTACACCTTC
cdr3_aa: CSVDAGVPGGGRLYGYTF
clone_size: -
v_call: TRBV29-1
j_call: TRBJ1-2
d_call: -

cdr3_nt: TGCGCCAGCAGTCCTCATCCCCGGACAGGGAGAGACAGTCAGTACTTC
cdr3_aa: CASSPHPRTGRDSQYF
clone_size: once
v_call: TRBV10-1
j_call: TRBJ2-4
d_call: TRBD1